The rows below give T cell receptor beta chains drawn from one sample of a study of response to subunit inactivated influenza vaccine. TCRdb recomputed calls from the RT-PCR reads with MiXCR, one row per CDR3 protein. The data show over 400,000 distinct CDR3 sequences, over 10% seen once. The sequencing here drew on PBMCs from blood, taken roughly 47 days after vaccination. These receptors all stem from a man in his forties or fifties who received an inactivated influenza vaccine. Each CDR3 is given with its conserved first and last residue. D genes are given only for firm matches. Where a row states a size, it is once, few, many or the class of an expanded clone; other rows omit it.

v_call	clone_size	d_call	j_call	cdr3_aa	cdr3_nt
TRBV20-1	few	.	TRBJ2-1	CSAPGTYNHNEQFF	TGCAGTGCCCCCGGGACATATAATCACAATGAGCAGTTCTTC
TRBV7-9	.	.	TRBJ2-7	CASSLEKTSGTYYEQYF	TGTGCCAGCAGCTTAGAAAAGACCTCTGGTACTTACTACGAGCAGTACTTC
TRBV3-1	.	TRBD2	TRBJ2-1	CASSQERLAGGAEQFF	TGTGCCAGCAGCCAAGAAAGGCTAGCGGGAGGGGCTGAGCAGTTCTTC
TRBV28	many	.	TRBJ1-1	CASSLLLGRARSNTEAFF	TGTGCCAGCAGTTTACTGCTCGGGCGGGCGCGGTCTAACACTGAAGCTTTCTTT
TRBV6-2/TRBV6-3	.	.	TRBJ2-7	CASSYLHKYEQYF	TGTGCCAGCAGTTACCTCCATAAGTACGAGCAGTACTTC
TRBV7-2	.	.	TRBJ1-1	CASSSIGGMGTEAFF	TGTGCCAGCAGCTCAATAGGCGGTATGGGCACTGAAGCTTTCTTT
TRBV3-1	.	.	TRBJ2-2	CAICFWLSAKKQGTGELFF	TGTGCCATCTGTTTTTGGCTTTCTGCTAAGAAGCAGGGGACCGGGGAGCTGTTTTTT
TRBV5-1	few	TRBD1	TRBJ1-1	CASSLAGTGGDTEAFF	TGCGCCAGCAGCTTGGCCGGGACAGGGGGTGACACTGAAGCTTTCTTT
TRBV20-1	.	TRBD2	TRBJ2-7	CSAWSNLLAGAPYEQYF	TGCAGTGCTTGGAGCAATTTACTAGCGGGGGCTCCCTACGAGCAGTACTTC
TRBV3-1	.	.	TRBJ2-7	CASSQGRLLLGEQYF	TGTGCCAGCAGCCAAGGAAGACTCCTATTGGGAGAGCAGTACTTC
TRBV24-1	many	.	TRBJ1-2	CATSDTGRDYGYTF	TGTGCCACCAGTGACACGGGACGAGACTATGGCTACACCTTC
TRBV6-1	many	.	TRBJ2-2	CASTQQARLGGELFF	TGTGCCAGCACCCAACAGGCCCGGTTGGGCGGGGAGCTGTTTTTT
TRBV7-2	.	.	TRBJ1-1	CASSTLPGIKPEVFF	TGTGCCAGCAGCACCCTACCGGGAATTAAACCTGAAGTTTTCTTT
TRBV20-1	few	TRBD2	TRBJ2-5	CSAITPGLDF	TGCAGTGCAATCACGCCGGGACTAGACTTC
TRBV12-3/TRBV12-4	.	.	TRBJ2-7	CASSLAEGHEQYF	TGTGCCAGCAGTTTAGCTGAGGGGCACGAGCAGTACTTC
TRBV7-2	few	.	TRBJ2-1	CASSPDPGPYNEQFF	TGTGCCAGCAGCCCTGATCCGGGTCCATACAATGAGCAGTTCTTC
TRBV6-1	few	.	TRBJ2-1	CASSDQEGAGSEQFF	TGTGCCAGCAGTGACCAGGAGGGGGCGGGGAGTGAGCAGTTCTTC
TRBV25-1	.	.	TRBJ2-5	CASSAAGTQYF	TGTGCCAGCAGTGCGGCTGGGACCCAGTACTTC
TRBV6-5	.	TRBD2	TRBJ2-4	CASSYSLAVAKNIQYF	TGTGCCAGCAGTTACTCACTAGCGGTAGCCAAAAACATTCAGTACTTC
TRBV14	few	.	TRBJ1-2	CASTRGGEYGYTF	TGTGCCAGCACGCGAGGGGGGGAATATGGCTACACCTTC
TRBV5-1	few	.	TRBJ2-7	CARQGSSYEQYF	TGCGCCAGACAGGGCTCATCCTACGAGCAGTACTTC
TRBV7-8	.	.	TRBJ1-5	CASSLSGDGNQPQHF	TGTGCCAGCAGCTTATCAGGTGACGGCAATCAGCCCCAGCATTTT
TRBV6-1	.	.	TRBJ2-5	CASNSWRVRGETQYF	TGTGCCAGCAACTCGTGGAGGGTACGGGGAGAGACCCAGTACTTC
TRBV4-2	.	.	TRBJ2-5	CASSLRWGASGTQKERQETQYF	TGTGCCAGCAGCCTACGATGGGGTGCCTCCGGGACACAGAAAGAGAGACAAGAGACCCAGTACTTC
TRBV4-1	.	TRBD2	TRBJ2-3	CASSPTAERGLYTQYF	TGCGCCAGCAGCCCCACCGCGGAGCGGGGGCTCTATACGCAGTATTTT
TRBV20-1	few	.	TRBJ2-1	CSALRDINEQFF	TGCAGTGCTTTGCGGGATATCAATGAGCAGTTCTTC
TRBV20-1	few	.	TRBJ2-7	CSAETRATGSDEQYF	TGCAGTGCCGAAACCCGGGCCACAGGATCGGACGAGCAGTACTTC
TRBV7-2	.	.	TRBJ2-3	CASGGGLTDTQYF	TGTGCCAGCGGGGGGGGCCTCACAGATACGCAGTATTTT
TRBV19	.	TRBD1	TRBJ2-7	CASSSRTGESSYEQYF	TGTGCCAGTAGTTCACGGACAGGGGAGAGCTCCTACGAGCAGTACTTC
TRBV12-3/TRBV12-4	.	TRBD1	TRBJ1-1	CASSPWTGGTEAFF	TGTGCCAGCAGTCCCTGGACAGGGGGCACTGAAGCTTTCTTT
TRBV7-9	many	TRBD1	TRBJ1-6	CASRLEQGAPLHF	TGTGCCAGCAGACTCGAACAGGGGGCACCCCTCCACTTT
TRBV29-1	many	TRBD1	TRBJ2-7	CSVDGTGGLYEQYF	TGCAGCGTCGACGGGACAGGGGGCCTCTACGAGCAGTACTTC
TRBV20-1	many	.	TRBJ2-7	CSAIGTQSYEQYF	TGCAGTGCTATCGGGACGCAGTCCTACGAGCAGTACTTC
TRBV12-3/TRBV12-4	few	.	TRBJ2-1	CASSLVRFGGNEQFF	TGTGCCAGCAGTTTAGTTCGGTTTGGGGGGAATGAGCAGTTCTTC
TRBV29-1	many	.	TRBJ2-7	CSVRRGRIDHEQYF	TGCAGCGTCCGAAGAGGGAGGATAGATCACGAGCAGTACTTC
TRBV5-1	few	TRBD1	TRBJ2-6	CASSFRQGAGANVLTF	TGCGCCAGCAGCTTCCGACAGGGGGCAGGGGCCAACGTCCTGACTTTC
TRBV20-1	few	.	TRBJ2-1	CSAVSGLSYNEQFF	TGCAGTGCTGTTAGCGGACTCTCCTACAATGAGCAGTTCTTC
TRBV5-1	.	TRBD1	TRBJ2-7	CASSARTGSPHEQYF	TGCGCCAGCAGCGCGCGGACAGGGAGCCCCCACGAGCAGTACTTC
TRBV6-5	many	.	TRBJ2-7	CASSFHRNSPYEQYF	TGTGCCAGCAGTTTCCACAGGAACAGTCCCTACGAGCAGTACTTC
TRBV5-1	.	.	TRBJ1-1	CASSFSDYTEAFF	TGCGCCAGCAGCTTTTCGGACTACACTGAAGCTTTCTTT
TRBV24-1	.	TRBD2	TRBJ2-1	CATSDLRSGGLIEQFF	TGTGCCACCAGTGATCTTAGGAGCGGGGGGTTGATTGAGCAGTTCTTC
TRBV7-9	.	TRBD1	TRBJ1-2	CASSVDRDGYGYTF	TGTGCCAGCAGCGTGGACAGGGATGGCTATGGCTACACCTTC
TRBV7-2	few	.	TRBJ2-1	CASSPWDTSGVNEQFF	TGTGCCAGCAGCCCCTGGGACACGAGTGGGGTGAATGAGCAGTTCTTC
TRBV7-2	.	.	TRBJ2-2	CASSLVPLNTGELFF	TGTGCCAGCAGCTTAGTTCCCTTGAACACCGGGGAGCTGTTTTTT
TRBV12-3/TRBV12-4	few	.	TRBJ1-1	CASSFSGGTEAFF	TGTGCCAGCAGTTTCTCCGGGGGCACTGAAGCTTTCTTT
TRBV4-3	few	.	TRBJ1-2	CASSQNQGRGGYTF	TGCGCCAGCAGCCAAAACCAGGGGAGAGGTGGCTACACCTTC
TRBV4-3	many	TRBD2	TRBJ2-7	CASSQELAGASSYEQYF	TGCGCCAGCAGCCAAGAGCTAGCGGGGGCGAGCTCCTACGAGCAGTACTTC
TRBV7-9	few	.	TRBJ2-2	CASNGGELFF	TGTGCCAGTAATGGCGGGGAGCTGTTTTTT
TRBV18	few	.	TRBJ1-4	CASSHGTDEKLFF	TGTGCCAGCTCACACGGGACGGATGAAAAACTGTTTTTT
TRBV29-1	many	.	TRBJ2-7	CSVDGVSAGQYF	TGCAGCGTTGATGGAGTGTCTGCTGGGCAGTACTTC
TRBV5-6	many	.	TRBJ2-6	CASRSTVLKANVLTF	TGTGCCAGCAGATCGACCGTACTCAAGGCCAACGTCCTGACTTTC
TRBV5-1	few	TRBD1	TRBJ2-1	CASEEGTAIYNEQFF	TGCGCCAGCGAGGAAGGGACAGCAATTTACAATGAGCAGTTCTTC
TRBV6-5	.	.	TRBJ2-5	CASSYTQGQETQYF	TGTGCCAGCAGTTATACTCAGGGACAAGAGACCCAGTACTTC
TRBV7-2	.	.	TRBJ2-5	CASSLHETQYF	TGTGCCAGCAGCTTACACGAGACCCAGTACTTC